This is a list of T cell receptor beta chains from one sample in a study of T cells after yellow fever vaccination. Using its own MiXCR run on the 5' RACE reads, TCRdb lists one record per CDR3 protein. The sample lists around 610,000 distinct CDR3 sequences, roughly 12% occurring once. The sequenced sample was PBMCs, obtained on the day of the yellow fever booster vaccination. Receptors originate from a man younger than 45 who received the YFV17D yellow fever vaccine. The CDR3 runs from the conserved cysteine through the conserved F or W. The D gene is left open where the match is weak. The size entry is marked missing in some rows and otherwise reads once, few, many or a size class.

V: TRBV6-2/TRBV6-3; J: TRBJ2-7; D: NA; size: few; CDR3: CASSYSVGPPTYEQYF; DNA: TGTGCCAGCAGTTACTCGGTAGGGCCTCCCACCTACGAGCAGTACTTC
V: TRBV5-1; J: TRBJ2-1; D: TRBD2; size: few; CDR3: CASSLAGLAGGSNEQFF; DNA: TGCGCCAGCAGCTTGGCCGGGCTAGCGGGAGGTAGCAATGAGCAGTTCTTC
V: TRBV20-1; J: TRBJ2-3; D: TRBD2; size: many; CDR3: CSARPERPILAGGPDTQYF; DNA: TGCAGTGCTAGACCCGAAAGGCCCATACTAGCGGGAGGGCCAGATACGCAGTATTTT
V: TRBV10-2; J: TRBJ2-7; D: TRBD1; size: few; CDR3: CASRGRGYEQYF; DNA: TGCGCCAGCAGGGGCAGGGGGTACGAGCAGTACTTC
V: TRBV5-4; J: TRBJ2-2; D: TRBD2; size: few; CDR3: CASSLHSGVGTGELFF; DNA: TGTGCCAGCAGCTTGCATAGCGGGGTCGGCACCGGGGAGCTGTTTTTT
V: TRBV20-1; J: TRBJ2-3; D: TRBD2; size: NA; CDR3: CSALAGGPRNTQYF; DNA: TGCAGTGCCCTAGCGGGAGGGCCGCGAAATACGCAGTATTTT
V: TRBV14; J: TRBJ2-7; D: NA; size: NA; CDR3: CASSDPHTGTYEQYF; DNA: TGTGCCAGCAGCGACCCGCACACGGGAACCTACGAGCAGTACTTC
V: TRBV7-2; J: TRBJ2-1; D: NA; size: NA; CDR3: CASSLEWDLSYNEQFF; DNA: TGTGCCAGCAGCTTAGAATGGGACTTGTCCTACAATGAGCAGTTCTTC
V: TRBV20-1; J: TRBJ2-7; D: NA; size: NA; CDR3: CSARLPPRYEQYF; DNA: TGCAGTGCTAGACTGCCACCCCGCTACGAGCAGTACTTC
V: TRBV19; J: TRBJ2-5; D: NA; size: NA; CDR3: CASSIGDFQYF; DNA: TGTGCCAGTAGTATAGGGGACTTCCAGTACTTC
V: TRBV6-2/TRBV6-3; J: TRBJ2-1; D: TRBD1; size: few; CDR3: CASSQTGYEQFF; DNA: TGTGCCAGCAGCCAGACAGGGTATGAGCAGTTCTTC
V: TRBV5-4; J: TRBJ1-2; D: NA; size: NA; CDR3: CASSQTAGYGYTF; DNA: TGTGCCAGCAGCCAGACAGCCGGCTATGGCTACACCTTC
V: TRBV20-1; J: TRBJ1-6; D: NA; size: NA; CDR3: CSARRGQVDTSPLHF; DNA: TGCAGTGCTAGAAGGGGCCAGGTCGATACTTCACCCCTCCACTTT
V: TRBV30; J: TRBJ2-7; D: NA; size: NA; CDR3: CAWSDWGYEQYF; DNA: TGTGCCTGGAGTGATTGGGGTTACGAGCAGTACTTC
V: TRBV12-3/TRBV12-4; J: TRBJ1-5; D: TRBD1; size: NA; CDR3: CASRLSGTGRNQPQHF; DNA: TGTGCCAGCAGATTATCCGGGACAGGTCGCAATCAGCCCCAGCATTTT
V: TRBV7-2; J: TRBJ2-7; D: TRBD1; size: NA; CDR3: CASSPWTGSYEQYF; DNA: TGTGCCAGCAGCCCCTGGACAGGTTCCTACGAGCAGTACTTC
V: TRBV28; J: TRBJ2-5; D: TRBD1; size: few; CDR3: CASSSRTGGFVDTQYF; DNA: TGTGCCAGCAGTAGCCGGACAGGGGGGTTTGTGGATACCCAGTACTTC
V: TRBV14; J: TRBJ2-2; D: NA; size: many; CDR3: CASSPEYTGELFF; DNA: TGTGCCAGCAGCCCGGAGTACACCGGGGAGCTGTTTTTT
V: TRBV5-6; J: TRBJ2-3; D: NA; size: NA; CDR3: CASSLERGAVDTQYF; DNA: TGTGCCAGCAGCTTGGAAAGGGGCGCGGTAGATACGCAGTATTTT
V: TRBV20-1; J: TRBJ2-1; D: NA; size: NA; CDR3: CSAIVGRPIYNEQFF; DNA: TGCAGTGCCATCGTGGGACGACCGATCTACAATGAGCAGTTCTTC
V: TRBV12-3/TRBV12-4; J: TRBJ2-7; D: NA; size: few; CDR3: CASRLGGDEQYF; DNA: TGTGCCAGCAGGTTGGGCGGAGACGAGCAGTACTTC
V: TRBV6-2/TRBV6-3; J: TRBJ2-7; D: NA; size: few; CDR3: CASSTPSAYEQYF; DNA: TGTGCCAGCAGTACCCCCTCGGCCTACGAGCAGTACTTC
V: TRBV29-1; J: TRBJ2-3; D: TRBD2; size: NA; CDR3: CSVENASGRKDTQYF; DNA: TGCAGCGTTGAAAATGCTAGCGGGAGGAAAGATACGCAGTATTTT
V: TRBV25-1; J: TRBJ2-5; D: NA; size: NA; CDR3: CASSDSSETQYF; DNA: TGTGCCAGCAGTGACAGTAGCGAGACCCAGTACTTC
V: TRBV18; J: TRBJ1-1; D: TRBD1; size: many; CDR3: CASSPFRGQAINTEAFF; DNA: TGTGCCAGCTCACCTTTTAGGGGACAGGCGATCAACACTGAAGCTTTCTTT
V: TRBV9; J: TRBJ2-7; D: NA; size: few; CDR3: CASSEGGTASYEQYF; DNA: TGTGCCAGCAGCGAGGGGGGGACAGCCTCCTACGAGCAGTACTTC
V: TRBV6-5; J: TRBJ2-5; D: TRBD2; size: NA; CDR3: CASSYSRLAGIQETQYF; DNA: TGTGCCAGCAGTTACTCTCGGCTAGCGGGCATCCAAGAGACCCAGTACTTC
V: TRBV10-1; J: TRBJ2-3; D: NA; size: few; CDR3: CASSESGGTGTDTQYF; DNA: TGCGCCAGCAGTGAGTCGGGCGGGACTGGCACAGATACGCAGTATTTT
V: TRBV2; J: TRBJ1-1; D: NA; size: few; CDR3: CASSEWAVSTEAFF; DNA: TGTGCCAGCAGTGAGTGGGCAGTGAGCACTGAAGCTTTCTTT
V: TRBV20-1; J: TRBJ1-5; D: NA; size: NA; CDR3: CSARDSWSGQPQHF; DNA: TGCAGTGCTAGAGATTCCTGGTCTGGTCAGCCCCAGCATTTT
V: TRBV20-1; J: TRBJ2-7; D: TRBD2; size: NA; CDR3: CSASGAGLAVSSYEQYF; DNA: TGCAGTGCTAGCGGCGCGGGACTAGCGGTAAGCTCCTACGAGCAGTACTTC
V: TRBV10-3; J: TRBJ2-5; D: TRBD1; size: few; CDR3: CATGTGIQETQYF; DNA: TGTGCCACAGGGACAGGCATCCAAGAGACCCAGTACTTC
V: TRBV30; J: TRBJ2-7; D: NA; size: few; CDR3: CAWSEGVEQYF; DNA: TGTGCCTGGAGTGAGGGGGTTGAGCAGTACTTC
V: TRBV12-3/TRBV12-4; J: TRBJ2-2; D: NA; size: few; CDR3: CASRTGTMNTGELFF; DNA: TGTGCCAGCAGGACCGGGACAATGAACACCGGGGAGCTGTTTTTT
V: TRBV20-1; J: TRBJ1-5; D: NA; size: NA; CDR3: CSARDSGIGNQPQHF; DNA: TGCAGTGCTAGAGATTCAGGGATTGGAAATCAGCCCCAGCATTTT
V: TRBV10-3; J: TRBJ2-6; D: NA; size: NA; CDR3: CATGPRGNRTRSGANVLTF; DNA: TGTGCCACCGGGCCGAGGGGGAACAGGACCCGCTCTGGGGCCAACGTCCTGACTTTC
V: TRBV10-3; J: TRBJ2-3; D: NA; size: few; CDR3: CAISGGGSRADTQYF; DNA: TGTGCCATCAGTGGGGGAGGTAGTCGCGCAGATACGCAGTATTTT
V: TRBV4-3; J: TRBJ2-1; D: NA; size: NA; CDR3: CASSQPAGDPYNEQFF; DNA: TGCGCCAGCAGCCAACCCGCGGGCGACCCCTACAATGAGCAGTTCTTC
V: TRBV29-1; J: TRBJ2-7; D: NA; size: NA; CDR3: CSVEDRLRSEQYF; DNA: TGCAGCGTTGAAGACCGGCTGAGATCCGAGCAGTACTTC
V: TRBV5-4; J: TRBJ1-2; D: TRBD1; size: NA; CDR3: CASTEGAPGKYGYTF; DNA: TGTGCCAGCACCGAGGGGGCTCCAGGGAAGTATGGCTACACCTTC
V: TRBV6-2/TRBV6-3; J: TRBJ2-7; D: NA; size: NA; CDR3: CASSFSPSVTYEQYF; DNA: TGTGCCAGCAGCTTCTCCCCTAGCGTAACCTACGAGCAGTACTTC
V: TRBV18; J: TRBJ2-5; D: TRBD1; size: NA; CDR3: CASSPSRQGRGTQYF; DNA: TGTGCCAGCTCACCCTCCCGACAGGGTCGGGGGACCCAGTACTTC
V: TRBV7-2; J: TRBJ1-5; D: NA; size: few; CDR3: CASSWGGRGSNQPQHF; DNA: TGTGCCAGCAGCTGGGGAGGGCGGGGTAGCAATCAGCCCCAGCATTTT
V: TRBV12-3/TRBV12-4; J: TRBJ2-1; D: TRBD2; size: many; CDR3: CASSTLARDGGQFF; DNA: TGTGCCAGCAGTACACTAGCGCGAGACGGTGGGCAGTTCTTC
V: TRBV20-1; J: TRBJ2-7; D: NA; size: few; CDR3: CSARDPTDYEQYF; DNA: TGCAGTGCTAGAGATCCGACAGACTACGAGCAGTACTTC
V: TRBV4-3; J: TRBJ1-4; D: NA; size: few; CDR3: CASSQGLLGPISIEKLFF; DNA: TGCGCCAGCAGCCAAGGCCTACTCGGTCCCATTTCTATAGAAAAACTGTTTTTT
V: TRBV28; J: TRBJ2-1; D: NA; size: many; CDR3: CASSYQGSYNEQFF; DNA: TGTGCCAGCAGTTACCAGGGGAGTTACAATGAGCAGTTCTTC
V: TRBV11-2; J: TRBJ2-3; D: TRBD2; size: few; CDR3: CASSSRSGLGFWVNSHTQYF; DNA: TGTGCCAGCAGCAGTCGGTCCGGACTAGGTTTTTGGGTCAATTCTCATACGCAGTATTTT
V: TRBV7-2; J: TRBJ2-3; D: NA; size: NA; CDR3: CASLEFARTNTQYF; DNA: TGTGCCAGCTTGGAGTTTGCAAGAACCAATACGCAGTATTTT
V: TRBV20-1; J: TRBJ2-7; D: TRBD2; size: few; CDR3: CSARVRGKPGLAGVEQYF; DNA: TGCAGTGCTAGAGTTCGGGGGAAACCGGGACTAGCGGGAGTCGAGCAGTACTTC
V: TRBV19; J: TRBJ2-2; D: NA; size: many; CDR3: CASSNGGRTGELFF; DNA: TGTGCCAGTAGTAACGGGGGCCGGACCGGGGAGCTGTTTTTT
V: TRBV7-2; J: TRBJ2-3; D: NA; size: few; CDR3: CASSQAGTDTQYF; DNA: TGTGCCAGCAGCCAGGCAGGCACAGATACGCAGTATTTT
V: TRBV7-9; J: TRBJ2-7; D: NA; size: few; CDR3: CASTFEVPGYEQYF; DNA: TGTGCCAGCACCTTCGAAGTCCCAGGGTACGAGCAGTACTTC